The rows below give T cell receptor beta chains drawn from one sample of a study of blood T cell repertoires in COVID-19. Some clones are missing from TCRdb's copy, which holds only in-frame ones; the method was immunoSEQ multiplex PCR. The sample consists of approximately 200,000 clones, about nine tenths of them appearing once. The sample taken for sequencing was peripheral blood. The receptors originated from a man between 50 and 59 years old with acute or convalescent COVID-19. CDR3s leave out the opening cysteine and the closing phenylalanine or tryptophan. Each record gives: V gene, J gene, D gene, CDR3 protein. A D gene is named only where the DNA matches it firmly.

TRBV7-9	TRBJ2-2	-	ASSLQGTGELF
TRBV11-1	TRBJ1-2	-	ASSPDKNYGYT
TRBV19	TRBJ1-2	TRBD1	ASSTGDRAGGYT
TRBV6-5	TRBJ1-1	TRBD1	ASTRQGRNTEAF
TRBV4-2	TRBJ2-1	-	ASSQDLQEGNEQF
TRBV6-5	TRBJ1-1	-	ASSYSRGYGEAF
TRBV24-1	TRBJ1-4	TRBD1	ATSHRGPTNEKLF
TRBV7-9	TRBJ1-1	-	ASSLVGHPNTEAF
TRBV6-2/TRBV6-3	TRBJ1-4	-	ASSDRRGTNEKLF
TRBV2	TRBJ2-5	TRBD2	ASSGTSRQETQY
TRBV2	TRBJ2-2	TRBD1	ASSEASTGSGGELF
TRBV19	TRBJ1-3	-	ASSGMRTASSGNTIY
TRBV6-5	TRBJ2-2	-	ASSYSRVGELF
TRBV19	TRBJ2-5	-	ASSGQGEVQETQY
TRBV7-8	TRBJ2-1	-	ASSLGTGRGGNEQF
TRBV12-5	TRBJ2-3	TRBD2	ASGLGLAGFGRDTQY
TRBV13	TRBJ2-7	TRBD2	ASSSSGLALYEQY
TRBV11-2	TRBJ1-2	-	ASSQFSPYYGYT
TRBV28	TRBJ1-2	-	ASRPQGGSNYGYT
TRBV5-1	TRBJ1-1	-	ASSPVPQPGAF